This T cell receptor (beta chain) was recovered during a study of blood T cell repertoires in COVID-19. CDR3 length equals 14 residues. The ends lost 4 bases at V and 8 bases at J; junction bases unmatched: 8. Germline-derived CDR1 and CDR2 are PRHDT and FYEKMQ (reference sequence). Measured with immunoSEQ multiplex PCR; TCRdb has only the in-frame clones, and not every one. Of approximately 89,000 clones in the sample, 81% were seen once. The gene calls are TRBV13 and TRBJ1-5; 7 bases map to TRBD1. The source of this sequence is a human donor in a cohort sampled during active COVID-19. The material sequenced was peripheral blood. CDR3 coding DNA: TGTGCCAGCAGCTCTTCGGACAGGAGGGAGCCCCAGCATTTT. This codes for CASSSSDRREPQHF.